The 32 T cell receptor beta chains in this list originate from one sample, sequenced in a study of identical twins. TCRdb processed the 5' RACE reads anew with MiXCR; each CDR3 protein has one entry. The data hold roughly 1,500,000 distinct CDR3 sequences, with around a third observed a single time. Sequenced material: cord blood. The origin of the receptors is a newborn girl in good health.

The CDR3 nucleotides are TGTGCCAGCAGCGCATCGGTTACCTACGAGCAGTTCTTC. Translating gives CASSASVTYEQFF. The V call is TRBV14, the J call TRBJ2-1, with D unresolved. The CDR3 loop spans 13 amino acids. Trimming removed 5 bases from V and 10 bases from J, with 15 bases in between. In germline, CDR1 is SGHDN, CDR2 FVKESK.

The chain recombines TRBV11-2 with TRBJ2-4; D is unresolved. With 5 bases removed from V and 0 bases from J, the gap between germline ends came to 14 bases. CDR3 size: 16 residues. Looked up from germline, CDR1 is SGHAT and CDR2 is FQNNGV. CDR3 in DNA: TGTGCCAGCAGCCACCTCAGAAAACTAGCCAAAAACATTCAGTACTTC. Its translation is CASSHLRKLAKNIQYF.

The sample holds a few counts of this clonotype. This chain joins TRBV5-1 and TRBJ2-5, with unresolved D. The germline gives CDR1 SGHRS, CDR2 YFSETQ. V was cut by 0 bases and J by 3 bases, with 12 bases left in between. The CDR3 loop spans 15 amino acids. The CDR3 DNA is TGCGCCAGCAGCTTGGGCGGCAGCAATAAAGAGACCCAGTACTTC. This codes for CASSLGGSNKETQYF.

The CDR3 here is CASSGVQGSEEKLFF. CDR3 nucleotides: TGTGCCAGCAGTGGCGTCCAAGGGTCTGAGGAAAAACTGTTTTTT. The J gene is TRBJ1-4, the V gene TRBV25-1; D is uncertain. V shed 4 bases and J shed 8 bases, with 17 bases lying between them. The CDR3 loop spans 15 amino acids. Looked up from germline, CDR1 is MGHDK and CDR2 is SYGVNS.

In nucleotides, the CDR3 is TGTGCCAGCAGCTTAGGAAAGGGGGCCGCCGGGGAGCTGTTTTTT. Encoded protein: CASSLGKGAAGELFF. The rearrangement links TRBV11-2 to TRBJ2-2, with 7 positions matching TRBD1. The V gene's germline CDR1 is SGHAT and CDR2 FQNNGV. The CDR3 has 15 residues. The ends lost 1 base at V and 6 bases at J; junction bases unmatched: 5.

The V gene is TRBV4-1, the J gene TRBJ2-1; 7 bases align to TRBD2. This CDR3 has 13 amino acids. J lost 5 bases, V lost 3 bases, and 1 base had no gene match. The germline CDR1 and CDR2 sequences are MGHRA and YSYEKL. In DNA, the CDR3 is TGCGCCAGCAGCCATGGGAGGGACAATGAGCAGTTCTTC. Translating gives CASSHGRDNEQFF.

The genes are TRBV6-1 and TRBJ1-5, with a possible D match to TRBD1 (5 bases). CDR3 length: 17 residues. V lost 3 bases and J 2 bases, leaving 17 bases between the germline ends. Germline loops: CDR1 MNHNS, CDR2 SASEGT. The CDR3 nucleotides read TGTGCCAGCAGTGACGTCCTTAGGGACCGGGGCAATCAGCCCCAGCATTTT. Its translation is CASSDVLRDRGNQPQHF.

The chain is built from TRBV4-1 and TRBJ2-5; D ambiguous. The V end lost 4 bases, the J end lost 6 bases, and 15 bases lay between the germline ends. CDR1 and CDR2 from the germline V gene are MGHRA and YSYEKL. This CDR3 has 14 residues. The CDR3 DNA reads as TGCGCCAGCAGCCCCCGAGCAGTGAGGAAGACCCAGTACTTC. The encoded protein is CASSPRAVRKTQYF.

The chain employs TRBV12-3 or TRBV12-4 and TRBJ1-2, with D possibly being TRBD1 (5 bases). The CDR3 loop spans 15 amino acids. V was cut by 3 bases and J by 5 bases, with 16 bases left in between. CDR3 region: CASSFGAGLGYGYTF. In nucleotides, the CDR3 is TGTGCCAGCAGTTTTGGGGCAGGGCTAGGGTATGGCTACACCTTC.

This chain links TRBV11-1 with TRBJ1-6; the D gene is possibly TRBD1 (5 bases). Trimming stripped 5 bases from V and 6 bases from J, with 11 bases between. In germline, CDR1 is SGHAT, CDR2 FQDESV (reference sequence). The CDR3 contains 14 residues. The CDR3 DNA reads TGTGCCAGCAGCCACCGGGACGGTAATTCACCCCTCCACTTT. Its protein product is CASSHRDGNSPLHF. Variable domain in full (rest from reference TRBV11-1 and TRBJ1-6): EAEVAQSPRYKITEKSQAVAFWCDPISGHATLYWYRQILGQGPELLVQFQDESVVDDSQLPKDRFSAERLKGVDSTLKIQPAELGDSAMYLCASSHRDGNSPLHFGNGTRLTVT.

The chain employs TRBV6-5 and TRBJ2-1, with 11 bases lining up with TRBD2. The CDR3 contains 20 residues. Germline lookup yields CDR1 MNHEY and CDR2 SVGAGI. Losses at the gene ends were 2 bases for V and 0 bases for J; bases not matched to a gene: 12. For the CDR3, the DNA is TGTGCCAGCAGTTACCCCGCATCGACTAGCGGGGCTAGCTCCTACAATGAGCAGTTCTTC. The encoded protein is CASSYPASTSGASSYNEQFF.

The V gene is TRBV5-4, the J gene TRBJ2-7; 9 positions agree with TRBD2. Germline CDR1 and CDR2: SGHNT and YYREEE (reference sequence). The CDR3 is 14 residues long. Trimming at V came to 0 bases and at J to 5 bases, leaving 3 bases not matched to a gene. CDR3 bases: TGTGCCAGCAGCTTGGCTAGCGGGGTCGACGAGCAGTACTTC. Translated: CASSLASGVDEQYF.

This clonotype was observed at least ten times. This chain connects TRBV7-9 to TRBJ1-2, with 7 nucleotides matching TRBD1. V was pared by 5 bases and J by 4 bases, with 7 bases of the junction left unmatched. Looked up from germline, CDR1 is SEHNR and CDR2 is FQNEAQ (reference sequence). The CDR3 extends over 14 amino acids. Written as DNA, the CDR3 is TGTGCCAGCAGCCGACAGGGCCTGGGCTATGGCTACACCTTC. The encoded protein is CASSRQGLGYGYTF.

V and J are TRBV19 and TRBJ2-1; 8 positions match TRBD2. V gave up 10 bases and J gave up 4 bases; unmatched junction bases: 9. This CDR3 spans 14 amino acids. Per the germline V gene, CDR1 is LNHDA and CDR2 is SQIVND (reference sequence). The CDR3 DNA reads TGTGCCACCACGGGAGGGCCAAAATACAATGAGCAGTTCTTC. Amino acids: CATTGGPKYNEQFF.

The V call is TRBV4-1, the J call TRBJ2-3; 14 nucleotides align to TRBD2. This CDR3 contains 20 residues. The germline V gene has CDR1 MGHRA and CDR2 YSYEKL. V lost 1 base, J lost 2 bases, and 11 bases stayed unmatched. CDR3 DNA: TGCGCCAGCAGCCAAGTCCGACTAGCGGGGGGGCGTTATCCCACAGATACGCAGTATTTT. This gives the protein CASSQVRLAGGRYPTDTQYF.

The chain couples TRBV27 to TRBJ2-4; no firm D call. This CDR3 region has 16 residues. From germline, CDR1 is MNHEY and CDR2 SMNVEV (reference sequence). Trimming pared 1 base from V and 0 bases from J, leaving 10 bases between. CDR3 nucleotides: TGTGCCAGCAGTTTATGGCACCCTCTAGCCAAAAACATTCAGTACTTC. It translates to CASSLWHPLAKNIQYF.

Ten or more counts support this clonotype. The CDR3 DNA follows: TGCGCCAGCAGCTCCGTAGCGGGAGTGGGTTACAATGAGCAGTTCTTC. The encoded protein is CASSSVAGVGYNEQFF. This chain links TRBV5-1 with TRBJ2-1, with TRBD2 matching 9 bases. Unmatched junction bases numbered 8, after V lost 3 bases and J lost 4 bases. CDR3 length equals 16 residues. Germline CDR1 reads SGHRS; CDR2 reads YFSETQ.

V is TRBV4-2 and J is TRBJ1-2; tentatively, D is TRBD1 (6 bases). The CDR3 totals 16 residues. Germline V gene lookup returns CDR1 LGHNA and CDR2 YNFKEQ. V gave up 7 bases and J gave up 1 base, with 19 bases separating them. CDR3 sequence: CASTLSRTASNYGYTF. The CDR3 region has the DNA TGTGCCAGCACCCTATCCCGGACAGCGAGTAACTATGGCTACACCTTC.

The rearrangement joins TRBV9 to TRBJ2-5; D assignment may be TRBD1 or TRBD2 (5 bases each). Germline V CDR1 and CDR2: SGDLS, YYNGEE. The CDR3 length is 14 residues. Trimming cost V 0 bases and J 3 bases, with 9 bases left between them. For the CDR3, the DNA is TGTGCCAGCAGCGTAGGGTGGGGGAAAGAGACCCAGTACTTC. Protein product: CASSVGWGKETQYF.

The V call is TRBV11-2, the J call TRBJ1-1; a weak D match, TRBD1 (5 bases). This CDR3 comprises 14 residues. Deletions cut 6 bases from V and 6 bases from J, with 17 bases between. Germline CDR1 reads SGHAT; CDR2 reads FQNNGV. CDR3 amino acids: CASRKGRGLPEAFF. The CDR3, as DNA: TGTGCCAGCAGGAAGGGGAGGGGTCTCCCTGAAGCTTTCTTT.

At least ten counts were recorded for this clonotype. V and J are TRBV3-1 and TRBJ2-7; unclear D gene. The CDR3 covers 12 residues. Germline V CDR1 and CDR2: LGHDT, YNNKEL (reference sequence). V lost 3 bases and J lost 2, with 5 bases in between. As DNA, the CDR3 is TGTGCCAGCAGCCACGCCGCCTACGAGCAGTACTTC. This encodes CASSHAAYEQYF.

This clonotype has at least ten counts. The chain couples TRBV3-1 to TRBJ2-4; a possible D gene is TRBD1 (6 bases). The CDR3 is made up of 17 amino acids. The V end lost 3 bases, the J end lost 0 bases, and 15 bases lay between the germline ends. CDR1 and CDR2 from the germline V gene are LGHDT and YNNKEL (reference sequence). CDR3 amino acids: CASSHSEGVLAKNIQYF. In DNA, the CDR3 is TGTGCCAGCAGCCATAGCGAGGGGGTCCTAGCCAAAAACATTCAGTACTTC.

The chain combines TRBV27 with TRBJ1-2; possible D gene TRBD1, 5 bases. The germline V gene encodes CDR1 MNHEY and CDR2 SMNVEV (reference sequence). Trimming removed 8 bases from V and 5 bases from J, with 9 bases in between. The CDR3 runs to 11 residues. Here the CDR3 DNA reads TGTGCCAGCGGGGCAAGTTATGGCTACACCTTC. Its translation is CASGASYGYTF.

This clonotype has more than one count but fewer than ten. The chain carries TRBV9 and TRBJ2-1; D perhaps matches TRBD1 (6 bases). Germline V gives CDR1 SGDLS, CDR2 YYNGEE. This CDR3 spans 14 amino acids. Trimming removed 3 bases from V and 2 bases from J, with 9 bases in between. The CDR3 region has the DNA TGTGCCAGCAGCGCGGGACAAACCTACAATGAGCAGTTCTTC. Protein product: CASSAGQTYNEQFF. The full variable domain, rest sourced from reference TRBV9 and TRBJ2-1, is DSGVTQTPKHLITATGQRVTLRCSPRSGDLSVYWYQQSLDQGLQFLIQYYNGEERAKGNILERFSAQQFPDLHSELNLSSLELGDSALYFCASSAGQTYNEQFFGPGTRLTVL.

The chain couples TRBV7-9 to TRBJ1-3; TRBD1 is a possible D gene (6 bases). Per the germline V gene, CDR1 is SEHNR and CDR2 is FQNEAQ (reference sequence). V was clipped by 4 bases and J by 0 bases, with 10 bases between them. The CDR3 sequence is 15 residues long. This CDR3 reads CASSSRGASGNTIYF. The CDR3 DNA follows: TGTGCCAGCAGCTCGAGGGGGGCCTCTGGAAACACCATATATTTT.

This clonotype was found many times. DNA of the CDR3: TGCGCCAGCAGCCCAGGACAGGGGGTCACTGAAGCTTTCTTT. It is translated as CASSPGQGVTEAFF. This chain connects TRBV5-1 to TRBJ1-1; 10 bases agree with TRBD1. V shed 4 bases, J shed 4 bases, and the junction held 4 bases outside the gene matches. The length of the CDR3 is 14 residues. Germline-derived CDR1 and CDR2 are SGHRS and YFSETQ.

This clonotype showed up just a few times. V gene TRBV25-1 combines with J gene TRBJ1-1; the D is unclear. Between the trimmed V and J ends, which lost 0 bases and 3 bases, there was a span of 11 bases. The CDR3 is made up of 15 amino acids. CDR1 and CDR2 from the germline V gene are MGHDK and SYGVNS. CDR3 nucleotides: TGTGCCAGCAGTGAATATGGGTTGGGTTACACTGAAGCTTTCTTT. It yields the protein CASSEYGLGYTEAFF.

The V and J genes are TRBV2 and TRBJ2-4; maybe TRBD1 (6 bases). The end of the DNA fits TRBJ2-5 better, so the J call may be wrong. The germline V gene has CDR1 SNHLY and CDR2 FYNNEI. This CDR3 contains 12 residues. As DNA, the CDR3 is TGTGCCAGCGACAGGAGCGGAGAGACCCAGTACTTC. Translating it yields CASDRSGETQYF.

This clonotype was detected a few times. This chain uses TRBV7-9 with TRBJ2-1; D is possibly TRBD2 (6 bases). Germline V lookup: CDR1 SEHNR, CDR2 FQNEAQ (reference sequence). This CDR3 is 15 amino acids long. Trimming shortened V by 0 bases and J by 5 bases, and 11 bases separated the two germline ends. The CDR3 loop is CASSLARLGDNEQFF. The CDR3 DNA reads TGTGCCAGCAGCTTAGCGCGACTAGGAGACAATGAGCAGTTCTTC.

This clonotype was counted many times. The V gene is TRBV29-1, the J gene TRBJ2-1, with TRBD1 matching 10 bases. The CDR3 spans 13 residues. Germline assignment: CDR1 SQVTM and CDR2 ANQGSEA. V was pared by 4 bases and J by 6 bases, with 3 bases of the junction left unmatched. CDR3 bases: TGCAGCGTTGCCCGGACAGGGGGCAATGAGCAGTTCTTC. This sequence encodes CSVARTGGNEQFF.

The chain carries TRBV6-1 and TRBJ1-2; D is uncertain. The CDR3 sequence is 16 residues long. Germline CDR1 and CDR2: MNHNS and SASEGT. Trimming took 4 bases from V and 6 from J, leaving 21 bases between them. The CDR3 DNA reads as TGTGCCAGCAGTGCTTCGGAACTCCCGGGCTCCCATGGCTACACCTTC. As protein: CASSASELPGSHGYTF.

This clonotype was counted a few times. This chain links TRBV12-3 or TRBV12-4 with TRBJ2-2, with D possibly being TRBD2 (6 bases). The CDR3 has 14 amino acids. V was clipped by 4 bases and J by 4 bases, with 10 bases between them. This CDR3 is CASSYGSLTGELFF. CDR3 coding DNA: TGTGCCAGCAGTTACGGGAGTCTCACCGGGGAGCTGTTTTTT.